The 16 T cell receptor beta chains below were found in one sample sequenced in a study of blood T cells in healthy people across ages. A sample-barcoded 5' primer and a J-beta primer mix were used in a second PCR of about 7 to 12 cycles. TCRdb re-analysed the 5' RACE reads in MiXCR, keeping a single row per CDR3 protein. The table has some 1.4 million distinct CDR3 sequences, around 42% seen once. The sequencing sample was made of blood. These receptors all come from a woman younger than 30 in good health.

The genes are TRBV6-1 and TRBJ2-3; D unclear. CDR1 is MNHNS, CDR2 SASEGT, per germline. V was trimmed by 7 bases and J by 4 bases, leaving 12 bases between them. The CDR3 has 13 amino acids. The CDR3 DNA reads TGTGCCAGCACATCCCCGGGCGCAGATACGCAGTATTTT. This gives the protein CASTSPGADTQYF.

In this sample, this clonotype turned up a few times. Being one base from a much bigger clone, this may be a read error. The V call is TRBV3-1, the J call TRBJ2-2, with D possibly matching TRBD1 (5 bases). Germline V gene data show CDR1 as LGHDT and CDR2 as YNNKEL (reference sequence). The CDR3 covers 13 residues. The CDR3 spells CASSQGDTGELFF. CDR3 sequence (DNA): TGTGCCAGCAGTCAAGGGGACACCGGGGAGCTGTTTTTT.

This clonotype came up a few times. This chain joins TRBV4-1 and TRBJ2-7; either TRBD1 or TRBD2 may fit D (5 bases each). Germline-derived CDR1 and CDR2 are MGHRA and YSYEKL. Deletions cut 0 bases from V and 2 bases from J, with 17 bases between. CDR3 length equals 17 residues. The CDR3 DNA sequence: TGCGCCAGCAGCCAAGACCGGGGCAGGGCCCTAGCCTACGAGCAGTACTTC. This translates into CASSQDRGRALAYEQYF.

The chain joins TRBV7-2 to TRBJ2-7; D may be TRBD1 (6 bases). V was clipped by 1 base and J by 2 bases, with 12 bases between them. This CDR3 region has 15 residues. Germline V gives CDR1 SGHTA, CDR2 FQGNSA. The chain's CDR3 is CASSLGGTPTYEQYF. CDR3 bases: TGTGCCAGCAGCTTAGGGGGGACACCCACCTACGAGCAGTACTTC.

The CDR3 region has the DNA TGTGCCAGCAGCAAAGTTCAGGGGGCTAAAGATACGCAGTATTTT. It translates to CASSKVQGAKDTQYF. The chain couples TRBV21-1 to TRBJ2-3; the table's D call TRBD1 went unverified against the DNA. TRBV21-1 is an annotated pseudogene. The CDR3 length is 15 residues.

This clonotype has more than one count but fewer than ten. The chain links TRBV10-3 to TRBJ2-7, with TRBD1 matching over 9 bases. V was pared by 5 bases and J by 6 bases, with 8 bases of the junction left unmatched. CDR1 is ENHRY, CDR2 SYGVKD, per germline. The CDR3 runs to 14 residues. CDR3 sequence reads: CAISSRDRDREQYF. CDR3 nucleotide sequence: TGTGCCATCAGTAGCCGGGACAGGGATCGCGAGCAGTACTTC.

The CDR3 protein is CSARSQGGPAGETQYF. The CDR3, as DNA: TGCAGTGCTAGATCCCAAGGCGGGCCAGCGGGAGAGACCCAGTACTTC. The rearrangement links TRBV20-1 to TRBJ2-7, with a tentative D call TRBD2 (6 bases). The J call may be wrong; the DNA end is better matched by TRBJ2-5. CDR1 is DFQATT, CDR2 SNEGSKA, per germline (reference sequence). The CDR3 is 16 residues long.

This sequence joins TRBV4-1 and TRBJ2-6, with TRBD1 matching over 7 bases. Germline V gene lookup returns CDR1 MGHRA and CDR2 YSYEKL. The length of the CDR3 is 18 residues. V was clipped by 4 bases and J by 0 bases; unmatched bases: 9. CDR3 DNA sequence: TGCGCCAGCAGCCGAAAGGGACAGCCTTTCTCTGGGGCCAACGTCCTGACTTTC. It specifies CASSRKGQPFSGANVLTF.

The chain recombines TRBV12-3 or TRBV12-4 with TRBJ1-1; no clear D. This CDR3 is built from 13 residues. V was trimmed by 3 bases and J by 5 bases, leaving 10 bases between them. The CDR3 nucleotides read TGTGCCAGCAGTTTCACATCCTTAACTGAAGCTTTCTTT. Encoded protein: CASSFTSLTEAFF.

A word on this clonotype: A much larger clone differs by one base, so this may be a read error. The DNA for the CDR3 is TGTGCCAGCAGCGTGATGGGGAGTTGGAACGAGCAGTACTTC. Its translation: CASSVMGSWNEQYF. The chain couples TRBV7-6 to TRBJ2-5; TRBD2 is a possible D gene (5 bases). The J call could be wrong; TRBJ2-7 is a better fit for the DNA end. The V gene's germline CDR1 is SGHVS and CDR2 FNYEAQ. This CDR3 contains 14 residues.

V and J are TRBV6-2 or TRBV6-3 and TRBJ2-1; 9 nucleotides agree with TRBD2. CDR1 is MNHEY and CDR2 is SVGEGT in the germline V gene. This CDR3 contains 14 residues. V lost 2 bases, J lost 10 bases, and 6 bases stayed unmatched. This chain's CDR3 is CASSYDGGRVEQFF. The CDR3 bases are TGTGCCAGCAGTTACGATGGCGGGAGGGTCGAGCAGTTCTTC.

The genes are TRBV6-2 or TRBV6-3 and TRBJ2-1; TRBD1 might be the D (6 bases). The germline V and J ends were trimmed by 2 bases and 0 bases, with 11 bases remaining between them. CDR1 and CDR2 (germline): MNHEY, SVGEGT. The CDR3 is made up of 16 amino acids. CDR3 sequence (DNA): TGTGCCAGCAGTTACCGCGACAGGAGCTCCTACAATGAGCAGTTCTTC. This translates into CASSYRDRSSYNEQFF.

The chain employs TRBV14 and TRBJ2-7; D ambiguous. The CDR3 sequence is 11 residues long. The V gene lost 3 bases and the J gene lost 5 bases, with 5 bases spanning the gap. Per the germline V gene, CDR1 is SGHDN and CDR2 is FVKESK. The CDR3 DNA reads as TGTGCCAGCAGCCATGCGCACGAGCAGTACTTC. Its protein product is CASSHAHEQYF.

The rearrangement links TRBV30 to TRBJ2-2; D is unclear. Germline V gene data show CDR1 as GTSNPN and CDR2 as SVGIG (reference sequence). The V and J ends lost 1 base and 4 bases respectively, with 10 bases between them. This CDR3 contains 14 residues. The CDR3 reads CAWSAGLGTGELFF. In DNA, the CDR3 is TGTGCCTGGAGTGCAGGCCTGGGCACCGGGGAGCTGTTTTTT.

This clonotype came up a few times. The V and J genes are TRBV14 and TRBJ2-1; 8 nucleotides line up with TRBD2. This CDR3 spans 19 amino acids. After removal of 4 bases from V and 0 bases from J, the junction contained 14 bases not matched to a gene. Germline V gene data show CDR1 as SGHDN and CDR2 as FVKESK. CDR3 protein: CASSPRGLAGLSSYNEQFF. The DNA for the CDR3 is TGTGCCAGCAGCCCGAGAGGGCTAGCGGGTCTGAGCTCCTACAATGAGCAGTTCTTC.

The rearrangement joins TRBV2 to TRBJ1-2; perhaps TRBD1 as D (5 bases). V lost 5 bases and J lost 4, with 14 bases in between. The CDR3 extends over 14 amino acids. Germline V gene sequence: CDR1 SNHLY, CDR2 FYNNEI. For the CDR3, the DNA is TGTGCCAGCAGTTCACAACAGGTTATCTATGGCTACACCTTC. This sequence encodes CASSSQQVIYGYTF.